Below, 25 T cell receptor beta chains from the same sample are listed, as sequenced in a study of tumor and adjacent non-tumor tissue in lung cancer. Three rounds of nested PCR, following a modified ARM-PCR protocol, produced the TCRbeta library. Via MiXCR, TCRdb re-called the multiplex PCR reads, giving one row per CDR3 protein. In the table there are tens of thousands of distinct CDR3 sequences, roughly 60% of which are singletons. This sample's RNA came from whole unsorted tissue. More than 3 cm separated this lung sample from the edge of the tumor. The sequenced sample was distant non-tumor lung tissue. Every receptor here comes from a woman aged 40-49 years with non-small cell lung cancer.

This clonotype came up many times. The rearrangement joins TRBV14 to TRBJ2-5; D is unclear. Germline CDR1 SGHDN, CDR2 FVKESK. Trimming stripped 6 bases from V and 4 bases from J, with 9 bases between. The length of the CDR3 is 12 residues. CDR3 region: CASSKRRETQYF. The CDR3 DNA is TGTGCCAGCAGTAAACGGCGAGAGACCCAGTACTTC.

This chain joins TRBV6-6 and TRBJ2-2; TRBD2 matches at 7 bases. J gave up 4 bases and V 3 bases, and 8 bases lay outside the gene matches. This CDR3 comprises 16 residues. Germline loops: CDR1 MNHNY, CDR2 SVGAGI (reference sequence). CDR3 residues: CASSYGVGGSTGELFF. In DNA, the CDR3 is TGTGCCAGCAGTTATGGGGTCGGGGGGAGCACCGGGGAGCTGTTTTTT.

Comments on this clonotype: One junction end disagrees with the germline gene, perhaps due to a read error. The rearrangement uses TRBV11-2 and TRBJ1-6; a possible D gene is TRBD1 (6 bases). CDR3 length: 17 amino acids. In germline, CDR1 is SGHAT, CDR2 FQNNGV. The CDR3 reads CASSSTLGTNRSSSLHF. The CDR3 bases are TGTGCCAGCAGCTCAACATTAGGGACAAATCGGAGTTCATCCCTCCATTTT.

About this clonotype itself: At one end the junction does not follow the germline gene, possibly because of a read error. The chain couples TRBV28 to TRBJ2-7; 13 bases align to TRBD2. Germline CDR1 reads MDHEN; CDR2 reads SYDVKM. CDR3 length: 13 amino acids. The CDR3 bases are TGTGTCAGCAAGGGACTAGCGGGACTCAAGCAGTGCTTC. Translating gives CVSKGLAGLKQCF.

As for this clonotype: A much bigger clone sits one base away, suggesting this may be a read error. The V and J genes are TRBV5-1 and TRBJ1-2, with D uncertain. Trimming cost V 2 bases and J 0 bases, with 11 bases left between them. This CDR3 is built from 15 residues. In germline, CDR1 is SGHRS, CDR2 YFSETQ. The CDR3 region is CASSFALSANYGYTF. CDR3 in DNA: TGCGCCAGCAGCTTTGCCTTATCAGCTAACTATGGCTACACCTTC.

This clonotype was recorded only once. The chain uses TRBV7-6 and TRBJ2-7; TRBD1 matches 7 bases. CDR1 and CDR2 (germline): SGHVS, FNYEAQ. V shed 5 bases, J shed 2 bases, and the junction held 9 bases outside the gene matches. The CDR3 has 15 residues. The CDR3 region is CASSPSTGQTYEQYF. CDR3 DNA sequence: TGTGCCAGCAGCCCTAGTACGGGACAGACCTACGAGCAGTACTTC.

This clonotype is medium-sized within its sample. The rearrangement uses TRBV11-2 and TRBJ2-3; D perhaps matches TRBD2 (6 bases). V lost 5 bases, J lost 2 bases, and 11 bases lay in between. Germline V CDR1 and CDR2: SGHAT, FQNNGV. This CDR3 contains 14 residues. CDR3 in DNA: TGTGCCAGCAGCGCTAGCGCTGTCACAGATACGCAGTATTTT. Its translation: CASSASAVTDTQYF. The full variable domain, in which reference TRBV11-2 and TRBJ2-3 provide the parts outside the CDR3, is EAGVAQSPRYKIIEKRQSVAFWCNPISGHATLYWYQQILGQGPKLLIQFQNNGVVDDSQLPKDRFSAERLKGVDSTLKIQPAKLEDSAVYLCASSASAVTDTQYFGPGTRLTVL.

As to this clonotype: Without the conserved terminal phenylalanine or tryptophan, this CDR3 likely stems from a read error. The CDR3 DNA reads TGCAGTGCCACGGTTAGCGGGGCTGGGAATGAGCAGTTCTTG. It encodes CSATVSGAGNEQFL. This chain links TRBV20-1 with TRBJ2-1; TRBD2 agrees at 8 bases. The CDR3 is 14 amino acids. Trimming at V came to 6 bases and at J to 7 bases, leaving 11 bases not matched to a gene. Germline V gene sequence: CDR1 DFQATT, CDR2 SNEGSKA (reference sequence).

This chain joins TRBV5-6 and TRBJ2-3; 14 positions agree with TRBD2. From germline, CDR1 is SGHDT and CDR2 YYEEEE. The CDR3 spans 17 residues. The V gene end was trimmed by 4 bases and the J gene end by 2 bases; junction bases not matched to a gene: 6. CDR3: CASSVGTSGRATDTQYF. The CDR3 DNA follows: TGTGCCAGCAGCGTCGGGACTAGCGGGAGAGCCACAGATACGCAGTATTTT.

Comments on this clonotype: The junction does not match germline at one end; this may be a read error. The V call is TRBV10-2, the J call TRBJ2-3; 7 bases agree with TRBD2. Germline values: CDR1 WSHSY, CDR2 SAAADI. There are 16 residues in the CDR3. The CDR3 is CARRFTPSGLTDTHYF. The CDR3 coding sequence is TGCGCCAGGAGATTTACGCCTAGCGGCCTCACAGATACGCACTATTTT.

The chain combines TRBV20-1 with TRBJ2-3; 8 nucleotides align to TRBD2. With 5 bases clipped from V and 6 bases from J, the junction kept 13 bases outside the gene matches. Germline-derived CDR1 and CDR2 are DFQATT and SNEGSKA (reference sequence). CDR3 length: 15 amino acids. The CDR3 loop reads CSAGRTSREPDTQYF. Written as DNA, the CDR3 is TGCAGTGCTGGTAGGACTAGCAGGGAACCGGATACGCAGTATTTT.

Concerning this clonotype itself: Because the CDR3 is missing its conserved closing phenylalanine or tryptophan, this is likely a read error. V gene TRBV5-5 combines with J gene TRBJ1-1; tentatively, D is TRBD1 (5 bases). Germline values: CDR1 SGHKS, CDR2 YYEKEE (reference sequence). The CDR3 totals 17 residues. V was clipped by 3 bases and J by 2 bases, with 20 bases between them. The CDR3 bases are TGTGCCAGCAGCTCCCCCGGGACTTCCCTCATCAACACTGAAGCTTTCCTT. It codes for CASSSPGTSLINTEAFL.

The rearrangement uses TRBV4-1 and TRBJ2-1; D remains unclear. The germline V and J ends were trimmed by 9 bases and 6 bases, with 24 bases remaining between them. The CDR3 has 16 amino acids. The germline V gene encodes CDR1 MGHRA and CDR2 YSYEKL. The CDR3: CASNQDLGLGVNEQFF. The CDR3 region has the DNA TGCGCCAGTAACCAAGATCTGGGTTTAGGAGTCAATGAGCAGTTCTTC.

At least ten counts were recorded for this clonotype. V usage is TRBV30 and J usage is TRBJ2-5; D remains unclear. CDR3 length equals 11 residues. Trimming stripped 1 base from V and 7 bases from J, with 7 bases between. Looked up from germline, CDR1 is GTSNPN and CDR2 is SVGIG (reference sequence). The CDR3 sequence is CAWSGMGTQYF. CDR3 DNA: TGTGCCTGGAGTGGAATGGGGACCCAGTACTTC.

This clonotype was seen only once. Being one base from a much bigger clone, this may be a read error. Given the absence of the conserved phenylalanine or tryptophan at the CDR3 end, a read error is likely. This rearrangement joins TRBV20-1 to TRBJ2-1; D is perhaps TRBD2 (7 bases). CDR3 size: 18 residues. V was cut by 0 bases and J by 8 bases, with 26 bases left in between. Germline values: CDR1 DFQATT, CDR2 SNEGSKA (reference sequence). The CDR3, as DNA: TGCAGTGCTAGAGATTATGTGGGTGGTGGGGGGGCCGGCGATGAGCAGTTCGTC. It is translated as CSARDYVGGGGAGDEQFV.

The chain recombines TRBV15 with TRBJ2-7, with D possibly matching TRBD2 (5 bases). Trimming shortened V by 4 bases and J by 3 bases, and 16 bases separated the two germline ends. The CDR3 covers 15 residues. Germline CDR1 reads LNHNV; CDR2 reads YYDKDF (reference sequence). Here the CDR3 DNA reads TGTGCCACCAGCATTAGTAATAACGGGGTCTACGAGCAGTACTTC. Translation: CATSISNNGVYEQYF.

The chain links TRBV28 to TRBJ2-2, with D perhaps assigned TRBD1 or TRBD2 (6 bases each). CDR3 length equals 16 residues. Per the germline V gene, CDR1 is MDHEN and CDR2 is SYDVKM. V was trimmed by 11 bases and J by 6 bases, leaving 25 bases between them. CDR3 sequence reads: CADRPIGGRRSGELFF. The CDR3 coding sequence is TGTGCCGACAGGCCCATAGGGGGGAGAAGGTCCGGGGAGCTGTTTTTT.

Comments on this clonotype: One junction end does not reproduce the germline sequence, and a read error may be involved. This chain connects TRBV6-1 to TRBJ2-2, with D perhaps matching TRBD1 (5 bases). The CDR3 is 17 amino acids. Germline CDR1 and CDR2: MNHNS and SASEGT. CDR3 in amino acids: CASSEEGHIRPRGELFF. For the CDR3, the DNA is TGTGCCAGCAGTGAAGAGGGCCATATAAGGCCTAGGGGTGAGCTGTTCTTT.

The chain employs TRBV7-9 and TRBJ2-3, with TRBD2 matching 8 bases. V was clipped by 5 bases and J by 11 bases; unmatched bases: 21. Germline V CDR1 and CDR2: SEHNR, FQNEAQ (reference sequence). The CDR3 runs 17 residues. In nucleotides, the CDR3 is TGTGCCAGCAGCGACCCGGGACTAGGAGGGCCCACAGATGTGCAGTATTTT. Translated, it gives CASSDPGLGGPTDVQYF.

DNA of the CDR3: TGCAGTGTCCGAAGTGCGGGGGGCCGATCAGATACGCAGTATTTT. Its protein is CSVRSAGGRSDTQYF. The rearrangement links TRBV20-1 to TRBJ2-3, with TRBD2 matching over 8 bases. Germline CDR1 reads DFQATT; CDR2 reads SNEGSKA (reference sequence). The V gene end was trimmed by 7 bases and the J gene end by 4 bases; junction bases not matched to a gene: 13. This CDR3 has 15 residues.

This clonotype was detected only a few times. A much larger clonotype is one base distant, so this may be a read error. The CDR3 sequence: CASNSDRNTEAFF. The CDR3 DNA follows: TGCGCCAGCAACTCGGACAGAAACACTGAAGCTTTCTTT. V usage is TRBV5-1 and J usage is TRBJ1-1; tentative D call: TRBD1 (6 bases). Germline CDR1 reads SGHRS; CDR2 reads YFSETQ. Trimming pared 6 bases from V and 2 bases from J, leaving 11 bases between. This CDR3 is 13 amino acids long. Looking up the rest from reference TRBV5-1 and TRBJ1-1 gives the full variable domain: KAGVTQTPRYLIKTRGQQVTLSCSPISGHRSVSWYQQTPGQGLQFLFEYFSETQRNKGNFPGRFSGRQFSNSRSEMNVSTLELGDSALYLCASNSDRNTEAFFGQGTRLTVV.

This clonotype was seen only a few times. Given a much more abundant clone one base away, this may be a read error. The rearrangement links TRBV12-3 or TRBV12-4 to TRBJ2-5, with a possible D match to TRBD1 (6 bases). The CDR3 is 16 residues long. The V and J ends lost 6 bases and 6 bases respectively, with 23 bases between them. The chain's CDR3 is CASSRGNGSSEQTQYF. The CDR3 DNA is TGTGCCAGCAGCAGGGGTAACGGAAGTAGTGAACAGACCCAGTACTTC.

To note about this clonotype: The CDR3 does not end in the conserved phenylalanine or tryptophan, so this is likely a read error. The DNA of the CDR3 is TGCGCCAGCAGCCGACTCCCGGGCCTCGACTACGAGCAGTACTTA. Its translation is CASSRLPGLDYEQYL. V gene TRBV4-1 combines with J gene TRBJ2-7; no firm D call. CDR3 size: 15 residues. Between the trimmed V and J ends, which lost 4 bases and 3 bases, there was a span of 16 bases. The V gene's germline CDR1 is MGHRA and CDR2 YSYEKL.

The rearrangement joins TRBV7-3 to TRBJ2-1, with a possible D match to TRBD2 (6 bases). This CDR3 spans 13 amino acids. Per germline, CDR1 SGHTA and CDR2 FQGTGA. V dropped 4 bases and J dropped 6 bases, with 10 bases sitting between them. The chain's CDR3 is CASSSGGANEQFF. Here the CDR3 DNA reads TGTGCCAGCAGCTCTGGCGGGGCCAATGAGCAGTTCTTC.

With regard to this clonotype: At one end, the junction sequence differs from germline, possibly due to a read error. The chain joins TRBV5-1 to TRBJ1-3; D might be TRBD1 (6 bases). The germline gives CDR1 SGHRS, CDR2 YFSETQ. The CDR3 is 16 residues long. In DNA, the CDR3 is TGCACCAGCAGCTCGTCCGCGGGACATTCTGGAAACACCATATATTTT. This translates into CTSSSSAGHSGNTIYF.